This T cell receptor beta chain stems from a study of T cell responses to AZD1222 COVID-19 vaccine. Regarding the study as a whole: Dominant at 160-218 and 743-854, vaccine-associated CD4 TCRs also spanned spike. Donors were largely white British and mainly female; clonal diversity was possibly underestimated. Epitopes outside B.1.351 and B.1.1.7 mutated regions reportedly drew nearly half of spike TCRs.

Trimming took off 5 bases at V and 0 bases at J, with 17 bases between the two ends. The CDR3 contains 17 residues. Per the germline V gene, CDR1 is SGHTA and CDR2 is FQGNSA. Comment on this clone: Its antigen is as yet unknown.

Clones were read by immunoSEQ multiplex PCR, and TCRdb kept only the in-frame ones, dropping some. Among about 48,000 clones listed, about 86% were seen once. The specimen comprised peripheral blood, sampled 28 days after the second AZD1222 dose. The clonotype comes from an adult who received the AZD1222 COVID-19 vaccine. The chain recombines TRBV7-2 with TRBJ1-5; D is perhaps TRBD1 (5 bases). The CDR3 region is CASSPRGGRVSNQPQHF. For the CDR3, the DNA is TGTGCCAGCAGCCCCCGGGGGGGTAGGGTTAGCAATCAGCCCCAGCATTTT.